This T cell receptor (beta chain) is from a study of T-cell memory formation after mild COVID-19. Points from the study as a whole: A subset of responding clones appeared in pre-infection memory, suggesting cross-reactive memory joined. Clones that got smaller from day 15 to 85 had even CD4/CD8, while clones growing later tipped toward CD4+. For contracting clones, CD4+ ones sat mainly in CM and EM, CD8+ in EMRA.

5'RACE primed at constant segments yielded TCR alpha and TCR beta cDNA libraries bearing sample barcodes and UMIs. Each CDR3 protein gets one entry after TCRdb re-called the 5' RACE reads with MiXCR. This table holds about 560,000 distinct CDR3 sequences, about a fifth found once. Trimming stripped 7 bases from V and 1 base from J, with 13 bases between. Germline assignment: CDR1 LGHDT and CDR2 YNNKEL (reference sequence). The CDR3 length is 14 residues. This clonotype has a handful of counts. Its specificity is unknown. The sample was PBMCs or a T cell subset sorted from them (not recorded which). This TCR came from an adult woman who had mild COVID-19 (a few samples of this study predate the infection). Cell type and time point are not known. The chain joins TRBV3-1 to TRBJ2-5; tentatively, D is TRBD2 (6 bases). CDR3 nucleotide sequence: TGTGCCAGCACCCTGGGGGGACCCCAAGAGACCCAGTACTTC. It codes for CASTLGGPQETQYF.